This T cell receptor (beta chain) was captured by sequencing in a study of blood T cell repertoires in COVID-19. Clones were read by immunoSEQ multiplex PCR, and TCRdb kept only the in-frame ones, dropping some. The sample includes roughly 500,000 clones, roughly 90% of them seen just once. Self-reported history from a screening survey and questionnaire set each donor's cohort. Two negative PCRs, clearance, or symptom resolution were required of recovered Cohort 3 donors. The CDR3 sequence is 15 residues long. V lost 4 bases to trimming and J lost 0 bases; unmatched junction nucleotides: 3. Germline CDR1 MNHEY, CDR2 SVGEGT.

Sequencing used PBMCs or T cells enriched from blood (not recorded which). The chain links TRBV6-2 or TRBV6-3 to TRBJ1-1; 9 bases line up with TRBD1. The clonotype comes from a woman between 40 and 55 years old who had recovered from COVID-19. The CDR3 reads CASSFDRGMNTEAFF. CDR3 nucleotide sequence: TGTGCCAGCAGTTTCGACAGGGGGATGAACACTGAAGCTTTCTTT.